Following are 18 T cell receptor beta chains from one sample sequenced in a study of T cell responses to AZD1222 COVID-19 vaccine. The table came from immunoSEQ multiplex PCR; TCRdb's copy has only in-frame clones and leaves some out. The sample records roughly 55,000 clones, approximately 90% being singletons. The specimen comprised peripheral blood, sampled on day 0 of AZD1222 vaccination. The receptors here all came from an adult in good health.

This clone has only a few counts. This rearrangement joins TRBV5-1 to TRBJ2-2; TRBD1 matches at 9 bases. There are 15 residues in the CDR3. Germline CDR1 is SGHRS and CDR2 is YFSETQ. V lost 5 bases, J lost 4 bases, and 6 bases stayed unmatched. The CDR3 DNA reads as TGCGCCAGCAGGCCAGGGACAGGGCGCACCGGGGAGCTGTTTTTT. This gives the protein CASRPGTGRTGELFF.

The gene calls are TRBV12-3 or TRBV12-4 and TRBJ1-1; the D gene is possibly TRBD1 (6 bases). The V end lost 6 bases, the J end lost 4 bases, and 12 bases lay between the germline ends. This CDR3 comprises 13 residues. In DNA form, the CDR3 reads TGTGCCAGCAGGGTGGGAGGGGGCACTGAAGCTTTCTTT. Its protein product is CASRVGGGTEAFF.

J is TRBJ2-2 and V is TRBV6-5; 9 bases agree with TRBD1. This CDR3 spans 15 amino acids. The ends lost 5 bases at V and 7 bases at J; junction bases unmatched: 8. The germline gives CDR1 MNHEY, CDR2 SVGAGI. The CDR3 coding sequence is TGTGCCAGCAGTCCCGGGACAGGGTTCATCGGGGAGCTGTTTTTT. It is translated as CASSPGTGFIGELFF.

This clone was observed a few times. CDR3 residues: CASSLDNQPQHF. The CDR3 DNA sequence: TGTGCCAGCAGCCTCGACAATCAGCCCCAGCATTTT. This chain joins TRBV4-2 and TRBJ1-5; D is undetermined. The CDR3 consists of 12 residues. The V and J ends lost 4 bases and 3 bases respectively, with 4 bases between them. From germline, CDR1 is LGHNA and CDR2 YNFKEQ.

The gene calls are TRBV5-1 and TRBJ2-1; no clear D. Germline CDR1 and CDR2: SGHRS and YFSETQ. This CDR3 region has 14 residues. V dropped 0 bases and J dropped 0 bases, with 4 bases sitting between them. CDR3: CASSLASSYNEQFF. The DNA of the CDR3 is TGCGCCAGCAGCTTGGCAAGCTCCTACAATGAGCAGTTCTTC. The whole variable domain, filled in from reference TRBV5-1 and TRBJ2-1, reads KAGVTQTPRYLIKTRGQQVTLSCSPISGHRSVSWYQQTPGQGLQFLFEYFSETQRNKGNFPGRFSGRQFSNSRSEMNVSTLELGDSALYLCASSLASSYNEQFFGPGTRLTVL.

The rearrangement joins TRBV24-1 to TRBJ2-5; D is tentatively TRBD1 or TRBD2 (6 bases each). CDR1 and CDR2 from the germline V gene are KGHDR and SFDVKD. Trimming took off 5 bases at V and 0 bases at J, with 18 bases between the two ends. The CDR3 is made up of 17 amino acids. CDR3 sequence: CATSGTGAGLYQETQYF. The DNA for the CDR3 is TGTGCCACCAGTGGCACGGGGGCAGGGTTGTACCAAGAGACCCAGTACTTC.

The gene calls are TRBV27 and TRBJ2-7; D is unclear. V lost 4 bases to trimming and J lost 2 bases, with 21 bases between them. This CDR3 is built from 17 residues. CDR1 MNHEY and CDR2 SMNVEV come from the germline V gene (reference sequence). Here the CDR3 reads CASSSNARVSRAYEQYF. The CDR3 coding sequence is TGTGCCAGCAGTTCAAACGCACGGGTTTCCCGCGCCTACGAGCAGTACTTC.

This chain's CDR3 is CASSLGLAGGYEQYF. CDR3 DNA: TGTGCCAGCAGCTTGGGACTAGCGGGGGGGTACGAGCAGTACTTC. V and J are TRBV5-5 and TRBJ2-7; TRBD2 matches at 14 bases. Germline V lookup: CDR1 SGHKS, CDR2 YYEKEE (reference sequence). The CDR3 runs to 15 residues. J lost 4 bases, V lost 0 bases, and 0 bases had no gene match.

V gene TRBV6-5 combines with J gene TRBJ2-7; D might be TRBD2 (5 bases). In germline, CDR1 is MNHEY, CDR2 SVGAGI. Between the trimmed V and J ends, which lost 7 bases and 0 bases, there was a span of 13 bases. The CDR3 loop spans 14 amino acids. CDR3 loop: CASKPRGSSYEQYF. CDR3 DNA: TGTGCCAGCAAACCCCGAGGGAGCTCCTACGAGCAGTACTTC.

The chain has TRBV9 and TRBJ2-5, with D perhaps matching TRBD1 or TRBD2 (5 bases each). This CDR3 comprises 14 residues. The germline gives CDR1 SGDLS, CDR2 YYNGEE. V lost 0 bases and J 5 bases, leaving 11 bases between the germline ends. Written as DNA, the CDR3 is TGTGCCAGCAGCGTAGGATGGGGCGGGGAGACCCAGTACTTC. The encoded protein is CASSVGWGGETQYF.

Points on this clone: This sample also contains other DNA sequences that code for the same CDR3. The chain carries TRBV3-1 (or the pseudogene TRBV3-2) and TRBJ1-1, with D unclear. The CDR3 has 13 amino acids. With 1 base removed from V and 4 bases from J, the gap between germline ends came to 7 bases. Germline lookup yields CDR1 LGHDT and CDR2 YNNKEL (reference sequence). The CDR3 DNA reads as TGTGCCAGCAGCCAAGGACGAGGCACTGAAGCTTTCTTT. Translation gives CASSQGRGTEAFF.

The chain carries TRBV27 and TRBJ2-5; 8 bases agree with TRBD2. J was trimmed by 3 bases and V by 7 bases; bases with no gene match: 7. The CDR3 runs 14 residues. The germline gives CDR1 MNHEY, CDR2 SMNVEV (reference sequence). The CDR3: CASTLRGGEETQYF. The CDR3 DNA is TGTGCCAGCACCCTACGGGGGGGGGAAGAGACCCAGTACTTC.

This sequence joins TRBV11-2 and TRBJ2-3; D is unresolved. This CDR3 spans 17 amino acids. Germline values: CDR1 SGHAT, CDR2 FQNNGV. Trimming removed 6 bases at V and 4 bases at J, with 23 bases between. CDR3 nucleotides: TGTGCCAGCAGTTCATTGACATTTTCGGGTTGGGCAGATACGCAGTATTTT. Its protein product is CASSSLTFSGWADTQYF.

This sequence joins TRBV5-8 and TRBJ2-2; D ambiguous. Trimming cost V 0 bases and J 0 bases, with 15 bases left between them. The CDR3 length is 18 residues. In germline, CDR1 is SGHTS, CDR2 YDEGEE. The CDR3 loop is CASSLAGGSGPNTGELFF. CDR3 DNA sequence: TGTGCCAGCAGCTTGGCTGGTGGGTCAGGACCGAACACCGGGGAGCTGTTTTTT.

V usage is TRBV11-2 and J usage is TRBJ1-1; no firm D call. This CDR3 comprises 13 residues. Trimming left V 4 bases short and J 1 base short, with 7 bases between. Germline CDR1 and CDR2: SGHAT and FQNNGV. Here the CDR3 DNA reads TGTGCCAGCAGCTGGGGAGAGAACACTGAAGCTTTCTTT. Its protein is CASSWGENTEAFF.

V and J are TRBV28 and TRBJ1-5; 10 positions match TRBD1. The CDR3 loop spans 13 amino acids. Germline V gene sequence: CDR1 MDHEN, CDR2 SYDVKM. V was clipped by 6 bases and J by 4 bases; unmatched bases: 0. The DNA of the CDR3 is TGTGCCAGCAGGGGACAGGGGAATCAGCCCCAGCATTTT. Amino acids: CASRGQGNQPQHF.

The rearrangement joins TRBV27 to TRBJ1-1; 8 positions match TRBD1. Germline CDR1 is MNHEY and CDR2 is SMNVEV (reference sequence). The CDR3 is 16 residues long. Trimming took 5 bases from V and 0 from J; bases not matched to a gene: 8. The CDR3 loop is CASSHPGQGMNTEAFF. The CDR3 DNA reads TGTGCCAGCAGTCACCCTGGACAGGGAATGAACACTGAAGCTTTCTTT.

CDR3 amino acids: CASSDLRGGYTF. As DNA, the CDR3 is TGTGCCAGCAGTGACCTAAGGGGTGGCTACACCTTC. The V and J genes are TRBV28 and TRBJ1-2, with D perhaps TRBD1 (5 bases). The germline V gene encodes CDR1 MDHEN and CDR2 SYDVKM. V was trimmed by 5 bases and J by 7 bases, leaving 11 bases between them. The CDR3 spans 12 residues.